This T cell receptor beta chain was captured in a study of cytomegalovirus exposure and HLA in healthy donors. Study-wide points: According to the study, around 150 TCR beta chains were cytomegalovirus-associated.

The donors were members of the roughly 130-subject validation cohort (separate from the approximately 650-subject first cohort). The data were produced by immunoSEQ multiplex PCR, yet TCRdb's version contains in-frame clones alone and is incomplete. Among 55,000 to 75,000 clones, approximately 94% were seen once, and the ten largest hold about 4.4%. This clone was seen more than once but under ten times. The antigen is undetermined. The identical CDR3 is also encoded by other nucleotide sequences in the sample. This receptor was taken from a man between 18 and 29 years old in good health and CMV-seropositive. The sample taken for sequencing was PBMCs.

As DNA, the CDR3 is TGTGCCAGCTCACCCGGGTCTGGAGAGACCCAGTACTTC. This sequence encodes CASSPGSGETQYF. This chain joins TRBV18 and TRBJ2-5; D is uncertain. CDR3 length: 13 amino acids. V lost 3 bases, J lost 4 bases, and 9 bases lay in between. CDR1 is KGHSH and CDR2 is LQKENI in the germline V gene.